Reported below is one T cell receptor beta chain. Authors' methods: Nucleated cell number was recorded as an estimate derived from reference gene primer amplification. Method: immunoSEQ multiplex PCR; TCRdb's copy keeps in-frame clones and lacks some. That table furnishes V, J and clone size, whereas the DNA furnished D and trimming. This sample has about 400,000 clones, with about 90% found just once. The source of the sample is a study of blood T cell repertoires in COVID-19. Study at large: Acute-phase and convalescent COVID-19 samples originated in the United States, Italy and Spain. T cells, B-cell-depleted T cells, or PBMCs provided the cDNA or gDNA that served as material.

Allocation to cohorts depended on clinical history reported by the participants. Germline lookup yields CDR1 SGHNT and CDR2 YYREEE (reference sequence). This CDR3 spans 16 amino acids. J gave up 4 bases and V 4 bases, and 9 bases lay outside the gene matches. This TCR was recovered from a woman aged 18-29 years with acute COVID-19. Sequenced material: PBMCs or T cells enriched from blood (not recorded which). J is TRBJ2-7 and V is TRBV5-4; 12 bases match TRBD1. The CDR3 bases are TGTGCCAGCAGCGGAGGGACAGGGGGCGTTTTATACGAGCAGTACTTC. It translates to CASSGGTGGVLYEQYF.